This TCR beta chain is drawn from a study of blood T cell repertoires in COVID-19. As originally analysed: Estimated nucleated cell counts came from reference gene primer amplification. Here immunoSEQ multiplex PCR was the method, and the copy in TCRdb shows in-frame clones only, minus some. V and J calls plus clone size are reproduced from that table; the DNA served to infer D and trimming. The data show 270,000 or so clones, over 85% seen once. Germline values: CDR1 MNHEY, CDR2 SMNVEV (reference sequence). V lost 6 bases and J lost 3; bases outside the gene matches: 5. There are 14 residues in the CDR3.

The chain combines TRBV27 with TRBJ2-3; 8 nucleotides line up with TRBD1. The sequencing sample was made of peripheral blood. The receptor was isolated from a woman in her thirties with COVID-19, enrolled during active disease. The CDR3 DNA is TGTGCCAGCAGGCGAGACAGGGGAACAGATACGCAGTATTTT. It codes for CASRRDRGTDTQYF.